The 6 T cell receptor beta chains below were found in one sample sequenced in a study of cytomegalovirus exposure and HLA in healthy donors. The PCR had 60 Vbeta and 13 Jbeta primers. Clones were sequenced by immunoSEQ multiplex PCR, and TCRdb holds only the in-frame ones, with some missing. The listing records around 100,000 clones. Sequencing was carried out using PBMCs. These receptors were taken from a man younger than 40 in good health and CMV-seronegative.

V gene TRBV10-2 combines with J gene TRBJ2-1; no reliable D call. The CDR3 has 15 amino acids. Germline lookup yields CDR1 WSHSY and CDR2 SAAADI. Trimming cost V 0 bases and J 5 bases, with 11 bases left between them. CDR3 bases: TGCGCCAGCAGTGAGTCGACTCGACGGGACAATGAGCAGTTCTTC. Translating gives CASSESTRRDNEQFF.

This chain's CDR3 is CASSQLDTPYGYTF. CDR3 DNA sequence: TGTGCCAGCTCACAATTGGACACCCCCTATGGCTACACCTTC. The chain joins TRBV18 to TRBJ1-2, with D possibly TRBD1 on 5 matching bases. Trimming took 4 bases from V and 4 from J, leaving 13 bases between them. Germline CDR1 is KGHSH and CDR2 is LQKENI. This CDR3 spans 14 amino acids.

The gene calls are TRBV29-1 and TRBJ2-1; maybe TRBD2 (7 bases). The V end lost 7 bases, the J end lost 0 bases, and 13 bases lay between the germline ends. The CDR3 runs 14 residues. Germline-derived CDR1 and CDR2 are SQVTM and ANQGSEA. CDR3 region: CSARRGHSYNEQFF. DNA of the CDR3: TGCAGCGCCCGGCGGGGGCACTCCTACAATGAGCAGTTCTTC.

The V gene is TRBV6-1, the J gene TRBJ1-3, with TRBD1 matching over 7 bases. Germline V gene data show CDR1 as MNHNS and CDR2 as SASEGT. Losses at the gene ends were 6 bases for V and 6 bases for J; bases not matched to a gene: 5. The CDR3 runs 13 residues. CDR3 residues: CASRTTGVNTIYF. The CDR3 DNA is TGTGCCAGCAGAACTACAGGGGTAAACACCATATATTTT.

CDR3 sequence (DNA): TGCGCCAGCAGTCCAACTAGCGGGGGGTCGAAGACCCAGTACTTC. Its protein product is CASSPTSGGSKTQYF. This chain connects TRBV5-1 to TRBJ2-5; 12 nucleotides line up with TRBD2. Trimming removed 5 bases from V and 6 bases from J; junction bases left unmatched: 8. The CDR3 length is 15 residues. CDR1 is SGHRS and CDR2 is YFSETQ in the germline V gene.

The chain recombines TRBV6-5 with TRBJ1-2, with D perhaps TRBD1 (6 bases). This CDR3 has 14 residues. V was cut by 6 bases and J by 7 bases, with 18 bases left in between. CDR1 and CDR2 (germline): MNHEY, SVGAGI. CDR3 residues: CASREVQGRSGYTF. DNA for the CDR3: TGTGCCAGCAGAGAAGTACAGGGAAGGAGTGGCTACACCTTC.